The text below deals with one T cell receptor beta chain. The specificity of this receptor is unknown. No quality values exist for individual bases; no much larger clone is one base distant. Taken from the germline V gene (reference sequence), the CDR1 and CDR2 loops are LNHDA and SQIVND. The CDR3 sequence holds 12 residues, the cysteine and phenylalanine included. The retained sequence is limited to the CDR3, 36 bases, with the frame set at the first base. The trim is 5 bases for V and 9 bases for J, with a gap of 11 bases between the germline ends. The protocol used for the library was the immunoSEQ multiplex PCR assay. This immuneACCESS table, as held by TCRdb, lists in-frame sequences with V and J called but not all clones. Of the missing ones, under half trace to an unresolved V gene in checked studies; the others have no known cause. The sample table contains 45,000 to 60,000 clones; only one count was recorded for around 90% of them. Jointly, the top ten make up approximately 1% of the sample.

The data belong to a study of T cell changes during pregnancy in multiple sclerosis (dated by TCRdb to about 2019). Looking at the study overall: Changes in the T cell repertoire over the course of pregnancy were examined in this study in women with multiple sclerosis.

This sequence uses TRBV19 and TRBJ2-1; TRBD2 is a possible D gene, resting on 5 matching bases. The clonotype was recovered from a female donor in good health, enrolled as a control in a pregnancy study. The specimen was peripheral blood, collected after pregnancy. The bases read TGTGCCAGTAGTGTCGGACTGTTTGAGCAGTTCTTC. Its protein reads: CASSVGLFEQFF. The full variable domain, with segments outside the CDR3 supplied by the reference TRBV19 and TRBJ2-1 proteins, appears as DGGITQSPKYLFRKEGQNVTLSCEQNLNHDAMYWYRQDPGQGLRLIYYSQIVNDFQKGDIAEGYSVSREKKESFPLTVTSAQKNPTAFYLCASSVGLFEQFFGPGTRLTVL.